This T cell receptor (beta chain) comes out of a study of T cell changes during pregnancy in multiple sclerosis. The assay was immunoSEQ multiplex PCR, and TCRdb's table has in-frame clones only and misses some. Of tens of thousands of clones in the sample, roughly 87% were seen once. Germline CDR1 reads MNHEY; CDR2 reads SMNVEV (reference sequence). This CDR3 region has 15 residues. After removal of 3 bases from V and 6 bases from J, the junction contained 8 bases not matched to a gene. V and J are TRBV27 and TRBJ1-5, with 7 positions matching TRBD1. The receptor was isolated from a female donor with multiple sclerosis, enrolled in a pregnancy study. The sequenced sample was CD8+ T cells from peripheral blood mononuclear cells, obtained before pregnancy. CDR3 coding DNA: TGTGCCAGCAGTTTGACAGGGAATATTGGTCAGCCCCAGCATTTT. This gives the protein CASSLTGNIGQPQHF.